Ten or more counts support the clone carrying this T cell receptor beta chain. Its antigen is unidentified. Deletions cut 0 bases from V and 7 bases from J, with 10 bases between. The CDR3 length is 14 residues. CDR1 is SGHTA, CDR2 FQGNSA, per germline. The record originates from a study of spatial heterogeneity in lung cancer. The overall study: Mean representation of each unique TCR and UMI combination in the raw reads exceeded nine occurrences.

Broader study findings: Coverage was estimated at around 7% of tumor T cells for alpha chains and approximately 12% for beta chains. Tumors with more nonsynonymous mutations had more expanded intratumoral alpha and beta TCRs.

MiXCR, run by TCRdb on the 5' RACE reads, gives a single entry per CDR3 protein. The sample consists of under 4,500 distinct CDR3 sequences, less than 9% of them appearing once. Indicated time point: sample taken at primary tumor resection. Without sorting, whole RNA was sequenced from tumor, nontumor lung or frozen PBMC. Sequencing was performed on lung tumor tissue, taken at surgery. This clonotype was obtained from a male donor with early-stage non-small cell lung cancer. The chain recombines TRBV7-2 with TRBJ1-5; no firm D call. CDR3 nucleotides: TGTGCCAGCAGCTTAGCTGGGGTCGGGCAGCCCCAGCATTTT. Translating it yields CASSLAGVGQPQHF.